This TCR beta chain was identified during a study of T-cell reconstitution after alpha-beta-depleted transplantation in children. This clonotype appeared a few times. Its antigen is unidentified. V lost 5 bases and J lost 9, with 17 bases in between. This CDR3 is 15 amino acids long. Germline values: CDR1 SEHNR, CDR2 FQNEAQ (reference sequence). Broader study findings: Roughly two months post-transplant, alpha-beta T cells reportedly originated from several hundred graft clones that had expanded.

Unique molecular identifiers were used in preparing the TCRbeta library. TCRdb passed the PCR reads through MiXCR, listing each CDR3 protein once. The profile shows some 460,000 distinct CDR3 sequences, roughly 17% of them singletons. The TCR sequence derives from a boy less than two years old who had a stem cell transplant for Wiskott-Aldrich syndrome, so the T cells may come from the graft donor. The source material was PBMCs, mostly from graft donor cells, sampled 360 days after TCRalphabeta/CD19-depleted stem cell transplant. The chain uses TRBV7-9 and TRBJ1-6; tentative D call: TRBD1 (5 bases). The CDR3 region is CASSPKGSLGSPLHF. As DNA, the CDR3 is TGTGCCAGCAGCCCGAAGGGGTCTTTGGGTTCACCCCTCCACTTT.